This TCR beta chain derives from a study of cytomegalovirus exposure and HLA in healthy donors. The CDR3 covers 18 residues. This PCR relied on a set of 60 Vbeta primers and 13 Jbeta primers. Some clones are missing from TCRdb's copy, which holds only in-frame ones; the method was immunoSEQ multiplex PCR. Of around 150,000 clones listed, roughly three quarters are singletons. Study-level findings and limits: In a later analysis, TCR beta V- and J-gene trimming was associated with a missense DCLRE1C variant. Earlier results showed most TCR beta V segments being productive about 87% or about 30% of the time. CMV serostatus was the sole immune exposure data available. The study put roughly 160 TCR beta chains on its list as cytomegalovirus-associated.

This clone has a handful of counts. Its target is unknown. Sequenced: PBMCs. This rearrangement joins TRBV21-1 to TRBJ1-6. TRBV21-1 is tagged as a pseudogene. This receptor was obtained from a man aged 40-49 years in good health and CMV-seropositive. CDR3 loop: CASSREGKEVAYNSPLHF. As DNA, the CDR3 is TGTGCCAGCAGCAGGGAGGGGAAAGAGGTTGCCTATAATTCACCCCTCCACTTT.